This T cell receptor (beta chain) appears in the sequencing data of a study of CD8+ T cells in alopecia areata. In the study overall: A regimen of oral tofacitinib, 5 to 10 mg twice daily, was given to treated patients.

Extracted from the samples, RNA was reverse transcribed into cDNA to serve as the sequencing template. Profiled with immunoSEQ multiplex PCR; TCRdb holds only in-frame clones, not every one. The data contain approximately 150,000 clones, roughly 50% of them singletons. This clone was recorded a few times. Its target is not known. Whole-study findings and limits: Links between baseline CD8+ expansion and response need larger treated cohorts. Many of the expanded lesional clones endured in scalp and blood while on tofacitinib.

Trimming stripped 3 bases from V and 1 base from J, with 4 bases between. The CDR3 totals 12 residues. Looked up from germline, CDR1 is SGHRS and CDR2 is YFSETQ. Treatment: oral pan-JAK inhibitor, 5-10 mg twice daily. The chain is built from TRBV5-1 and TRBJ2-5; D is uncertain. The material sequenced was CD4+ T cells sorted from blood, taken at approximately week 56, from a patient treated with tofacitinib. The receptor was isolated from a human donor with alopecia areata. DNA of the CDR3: TGCGCCAGCAGCTGGGGCCAAGAGACCCAGTACTTC. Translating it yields CASSWGQETQYF.